A selection of T cell receptor beta chains follows, all from one sample in a study of blood T cell repertoires in COVID-19. Only in-frame clones appear in the TCRdb table, and some are missing; sequencing was by immunoSEQ multiplex PCR. The sample shows around 470,000 clones, less than 95% of them seen only once. Sequenced input: PBMCs or T cells enriched from blood (not recorded which). These receptors originate from a man between 18 and 35 years old who had recovered from COVID-19. Both conserved end residues are part of each CDR3. The order of the fields is CDR3 length, D gene, J gene, V gene, clone size, CDR3 DNA, CDR3 protein. The D gene is left open where the match is weak. Some rows have no size entry. The others give once, few or many, or a class for an expanded clone.

len: 16; d_gene: .; j_gene: TRBJ2-1; v_gene: TRBV7-3; abundance: .; CDR3nt: TGTGCCAGCAGCCGAGCGGACGTCAGCTCCTACAATGAGCAGTTCTTC; CDR3aa: CASSRADVSSYNEQFF
len: 13; d_gene: TRBD1; j_gene: TRBJ1-6; v_gene: TRBV2; abundance: .; CDR3nt: TGTGCCAGCAGTGGTCAGGGGGATTCACCCCTCCACTTT; CDR3aa: CASSGQGDSPLHF
len: 14; d_gene: .; j_gene: TRBJ1-1; v_gene: TRBV19; abundance: .; CDR3nt: TGTGCCAGTGGAGGGCCAGGGCCTGGCACTGAAGCTTTCTTT; CDR3aa: CASGGPGPGTEAFF
len: 11; d_gene: .; j_gene: TRBJ1-4; v_gene: TRBV28; abundance: .; CDR3nt: TGTGCCAGCAGTGCGACTGGAAGAGTGTTTTTT; CDR3aa: CASSATGRVFF
len: 15; d_gene: .; j_gene: TRBJ2-1; v_gene: TRBV27; abundance: .; CDR3nt: TGTGCCAGCAGTCCTATTTTTAAGAGTCACAATGAGCAGTTCTTC; CDR3aa: CASSPIFKSHNEQFF
len: 14; d_gene: TRBD1; j_gene: TRBJ2-6; v_gene: TRBV2; abundance: .; CDR3nt: TGTGCCAGCACCACAGGGGCTGGGGCCAACGTCCTGACTTTC; CDR3aa: CASTTGAGANVLTF
len: 11; d_gene: .; j_gene: TRBJ1-2; v_gene: TRBV20-1; abundance: few; CDR3nt: TGCAGTGCCCGGGAGGGGAGAGGCTACACCTTC; CDR3aa: CSAREGRGYTF
len: 16; d_gene: TRBD1; j_gene: TRBJ1-5; v_gene: TRBV2; abundance: .; CDR3nt: TGTGCCAGCAGTGTTTCGACAGGGGGGAGCAATCAGCCCCAGCATTTT; CDR3aa: CASSVSTGGSNQPQHF
len: 12; d_gene: TRBD2; j_gene: TRBJ2-3; v_gene: TRBV30; abundance: .; CDR3nt: TGTGCCTGGAGTGGTTTCAGCGGGAGTCAGTATTTT; CDR3aa: CAWSGFSGSQYF
len: 14; d_gene: TRBD1; j_gene: TRBJ2-7; v_gene: TRBV5-1; abundance: .; CDR3nt: TGCGCCAGCAGCTTGGGACAGGGTTCCGTCGAGCAGTACTTC; CDR3aa: CASSLGQGSVEQYF
len: 12; d_gene: .; j_gene: TRBJ2-7; v_gene: TRBV6-6; abundance: .; CDR3nt: TGTGCCAGCAGTTATTGGGGAGAAGAGCAGTACTTC; CDR3aa: CASSYWGEEQYF
len: 15; d_gene: TRBD2; j_gene: TRBJ2-3; v_gene: TRBV6-5; abundance: .; CDR3nt: TGTGCCAGCAGCTTCTCTAGCGGGGGGATAGATACGCAGTATTTT; CDR3aa: CASSFSSGGIDTQYF
len: 17; d_gene: TRBD1; j_gene: TRBJ1-2; v_gene: TRBV29-1; abundance: .; CDR3nt: TGCAGCCCGTTGGGGGCTTCCACAGGGGGCAGGGAGAATGGCTACACCTTC; CDR3aa: CSPLGASTGGRENGYTF
len: 13; d_gene: TRBD1; j_gene: TRBJ1-1; v_gene: TRBV28; abundance: .; CDR3nt: TGTGCCAGCAACCCGGGACAGGGATTTGAAGCTTTCTTT; CDR3aa: CASNPGQGFEAFF
len: 16; d_gene: .; j_gene: TRBJ1-2; v_gene: TRBV7-2; abundance: .; CDR3nt: TGTGCCAGCAGCCCCGGGGGGGCAGTTATAGTTTCTGGCTACACCTTC; CDR3aa: CASSPGGAVIVSGYTF
len: 9; d_gene: .; j_gene: TRBJ2-7; v_gene: TRBV20-1; abundance: .; CDR3nt: TGCAGTGCCCGCTACGAGCAGTACTTC; CDR3aa: CSARYEQYF
len: 11; d_gene: .; j_gene: TRBJ1-1; v_gene: TRBV25-1; abundance: .; CDR3nt: TGTGCCAGCAGTGTAAACACTGAAGCTTTCTTT; CDR3aa: CASSVNTEAFF
len: 15; d_gene: .; j_gene: TRBJ2-7; v_gene: TRBV5-8; abundance: .; CDR3nt: TGTGCCAGCAGCTTTCTGGGCGGGGCAGACTACGAGCAGTACTTC; CDR3aa: CASSFLGGADYEQYF
len: 18; d_gene: TRBD2; j_gene: TRBJ2-3; v_gene: TRBV5-4; abundance: .; CDR3nt: TGTGCCAGCAGCCCGGGACTAGCGGAAACGCCTAGCACAGATACGCAGTATTTT; CDR3aa: CASSPGLAETPSTDTQYF
len: 18; d_gene: TRBD2; j_gene: TRBJ2-3; v_gene: TRBV30; abundance: .; CDR3nt: TGTGCCTGGAGCCCCTCCTTCTCTAGCGGGACTAAGGTAGATACGCAGTATTTT; CDR3aa: CAWSPSFSSGTKVDTQYF
len: 14; d_gene: TRBD1; j_gene: TRBJ1-1; v_gene: TRBV19; abundance: once; CDR3nt: TGTGCCAGTAGTATATGGTCGGGACAGGGGAAAGCTTTCTTT; CDR3aa: CASSIWSGQGKAFF
len: 14; d_gene: .; j_gene: TRBJ1-1; v_gene: TRBV7-2; abundance: once; CDR3nt: TGTGCCAGCAGCGTGTTACAGTTGAACACTGAAGCTTTCTTT; CDR3aa: CASSVLQLNTEAFF
len: 15; d_gene: TRBD1; j_gene: TRBJ2-5; v_gene: TRBV7-9; abundance: .; CDR3nt: TGTGCCAGCAGCGCGGGACAGGGGGACATGGAGACCCAGTACTTC; CDR3aa: CASSAGQGDMETQYF
len: 14; d_gene: TRBD1; j_gene: TRBJ1-6; v_gene: TRBV10-3; abundance: .; CDR3nt: TGTGCCATCAGGGAGGACAGGGACAATTCACCCCTCCACTTT; CDR3aa: CAIREDRDNSPLHF
len: 14; d_gene: .; j_gene: TRBJ1-3; v_gene: TRBV4-1; abundance: .; CDR3nt: TGCGCCAGCAGCCTACGGGACATTGAAAACACCATATATTTT; CDR3aa: CASSLRDIENTIYF
len: 13; d_gene: TRBD1; j_gene: TRBJ2-3; v_gene: TRBV6-5; abundance: .; CDR3nt: TGTGCCAGCAGTACATCCAGGGGGTATACGCAGTATTTT; CDR3aa: CASSTSRGYTQYF
len: 16; d_gene: TRBD2; j_gene: TRBJ2-2; v_gene: TRBV5-6; abundance: .; CDR3nt: TGTGCCAGCAGCTTGGATGCTAGCGGGGAAGCCGGGGAGCTGTTTTTT; CDR3aa: CASSLDASGEAGELFF
len: 15; d_gene: .; j_gene: TRBJ1-4; v_gene: TRBV5-8; abundance: .; CDR3nt: TGTGCCAGCAGCTTGGGGGGCCTGAACCTTGAAAAACTGTTTTTT; CDR3aa: CASSLGGLNLEKLFF
len: 16; d_gene: .; j_gene: TRBJ1-5; v_gene: TRBV12-5; abundance: .; CDR3nt: TGTGCTAGTGGCCCCTCGACAGAATATAGCAATCAGCCCCAGCATTTT; CDR3aa: CASGPSTEYSNQPQHF
len: 13; d_gene: .; j_gene: TRBJ1-5; v_gene: TRBV30; abundance: once; CDR3nt: TGTGCCTGGAGTACGGGGGGCAATCAGCCCCAGCATTTT; CDR3aa: CAWSTGGNQPQHF
len: 15; d_gene: .; j_gene: TRBJ2-7; v_gene: TRBV28; abundance: once; CDR3nt: TGTGCCAGCAGTTTATCTCGGCGGCTCTCCTACGAGCAGTACTTC; CDR3aa: CASSLSRRLSYEQYF
len: 14; d_gene: .; j_gene: TRBJ1-2; v_gene: TRBV11-3; abundance: .; CDR3nt: TGTGCCAGCAGCGTCCAGGGTTTAGGATATGGCTACACCTTC; CDR3aa: CASSVQGLGYGYTF
len: 14; d_gene: TRBD2; j_gene: TRBJ2-5; v_gene: TRBV28; abundance: .; CDR3nt: TGTGCCAGCAGGTCTCCGGGGGGGCAAGAGACCCAGTACTTC; CDR3aa: CASRSPGGQETQYF
len: 14; d_gene: TRBD1; j_gene: TRBJ2-1; v_gene: TRBV27; abundance: .; CDR3nt: TGTGCCAGCAGTTGGACAGGGACCTACAATGAGCAGTTCTTC; CDR3aa: CASSWTGTYNEQFF
len: 14; d_gene: .; j_gene: TRBJ1-1; v_gene: TRBV3-1/TRBV3-2; abundance: few; CDR3nt: TGTGCCAGCAGCCCTCCGTGGGGCAACACTGAAGCTTTCTTT; CDR3aa: CASSPPWGNTEAFF
len: 15; d_gene: TRBD1; j_gene: TRBJ1-4; v_gene: TRBV5-4; abundance: .; CDR3nt: TGTGCCAGCAGCCCCGGGACAGGACTCAATGAAAAACTGTTTTTT; CDR3aa: CASSPGTGLNEKLFF
len: 12; d_gene: .; j_gene: TRBJ2-5; v_gene: TRBV12-3/TRBV12-4; abundance: .; CDR3nt: TGTGCCAGCAGTTACACTGGGACTGGGGGGTACTTC; CDR3aa: CASSYTGTGGYF
len: 15; d_gene: TRBD1; j_gene: TRBJ1-2; v_gene: TRBV11-3; abundance: .; CDR3nt: TGTGCCAGCAGCTCGCCGGGACAGGGGGACTATGGCTACACCTTC; CDR3aa: CASSSPGQGDYGYTF
len: 15; d_gene: .; j_gene: TRBJ1-1; v_gene: TRBV28; abundance: .; CDR3nt: TGTGCCAGCAGCCTAGACGGGGCCAGAGGGAGGGGAGCTTTCTTT; CDR3aa: CASSLDGARGRGAFF
len: 15; d_gene: .; j_gene: TRBJ1-6; v_gene: TRBV9; abundance: .; CDR3nt: TGTGCCAGCAGCGTGCAGGCAGGGTTACAGTCACCCCTCCACTTT; CDR3aa: CASSVQAGLQSPLHF
len: 21; d_gene: TRBD2; j_gene: TRBJ2-6; v_gene: TRBV7-3; abundance: .; CDR3nt: TGTGCCAGCAGCGTTACCGGGACTAGCGGGGCGCGCGTGTCTGGGGCCAACGTCCTGACTTTC; CDR3aa: CASSVTGTSGARVSGANVLTF
len: 14; d_gene: .; j_gene: TRBJ2-3; v_gene: TRBV24-1; abundance: .; CDR3nt: TGTGCCACCAGTGATCCCAGGGGTGCAGATACGCAGTATTTT; CDR3aa: CATSDPRGADTQYF
len: 16; d_gene: .; j_gene: TRBJ1-3; v_gene: TRBV19; abundance: .; CDR3nt: TGTGCCAGTAGTATCGCCAACTCAGGGTCTGGAAACACCATATATTTT; CDR3aa: CASSIANSGSGNTIYF
len: 15; d_gene: .; j_gene: TRBJ1-1; v_gene: TRBV11-2; abundance: few; CDR3nt: TGTGCCAGCAGCTCGCAGGGTAGTCGGGACACTGAAGCTTTCTTT; CDR3aa: CASSSQGSRDTEAFF
len: 13; d_gene: .; j_gene: TRBJ2-5; v_gene: TRBV6-1; abundance: .; CDR3nt: TGTGCCAGCAGTGAGGAGCGGGAAGAGACCCAGTACTTC; CDR3aa: CASSEEREETQYF
len: 15; d_gene: .; j_gene: TRBJ1-4; v_gene: TRBV18; abundance: .; CDR3nt: TGTGCCAGCTCACCACAGACAGGCCCTAATGAAAAACTGTTTTTT; CDR3aa: CASSPQTGPNEKLFF
len: 13; d_gene: .; j_gene: TRBJ1-5; v_gene: TRBV5-1; abundance: .; CDR3nt: TGCGCCAGCAGCCCGACCGGGGATCAGCCCCAGCATTTT; CDR3aa: CASSPTGDQPQHF
len: 13; d_gene: .; j_gene: TRBJ2-7; v_gene: TRBV30; abundance: .; CDR3nt: TGTGCCTGGAGTGTGGGGACTGCTGGCGAGCAGTACTTC; CDR3aa: CAWSVGTAGEQYF
len: 15; d_gene: TRBD2; j_gene: TRBJ2-1; v_gene: TRBV27; abundance: few; CDR3nt: TGTGCCAGCCACGGCCGCGGGAGGGCCCCCAATGAGCAGTTCTTC; CDR3aa: CASHGRGRAPNEQFF
len: 15; d_gene: .; j_gene: TRBJ1-5; v_gene: TRBV27; abundance: .; CDR3nt: TGTGCCAGCAGCCGAACAGGGAGCCCTAATCAGCCCCAGCATTTT; CDR3aa: CASSRTGSPNQPQHF
len: 15; d_gene: TRBD2; j_gene: TRBJ2-5; v_gene: TRBV3-1/TRBV3-2; abundance: .; CDR3nt: TGTGCCAGCAGCGAACCTAGCGGGGTCCAAGAGACCCAGTACTTC; CDR3aa: CASSEPSGVQETQYF
len: 19; d_gene: TRBD2; j_gene: TRBJ2-2; v_gene: TRBV9; abundance: .; CDR3nt: TGTGCCAGCAGCGGTCGGACTAGCGGGAGGGCCTTAAACACCGGGGAGCTGTTTTTT; CDR3aa: CASSGRTSGRALNTGELFF
len: 14; d_gene: TRBD1; j_gene: TRBJ2-7; v_gene: TRBV30; abundance: .; CDR3nt: TGTGCCTGGAGTGGGACAGGGCGGATCGGAGAGCAGTACTTC; CDR3aa: CAWSGTGRIGEQYF
len: 14; d_gene: .; j_gene: TRBJ2-7; v_gene: TRBV5-5; abundance: .; CDR3nt: TGTGCCAGCAGCTTGGCAGGGGGAGGCTACGAGCAGTACTTC; CDR3aa: CASSLAGGGYEQYF
len: 15; d_gene: .; j_gene: TRBJ1-6; v_gene: TRBV28; abundance: .; CDR3nt: TGTGCCAGCAGTTTTGCGGGGCTGGGTAATTCACCCCTCCACTTT; CDR3aa: CASSFAGLGNSPLHF
len: 12; d_gene: .; j_gene: TRBJ2-1; v_gene: TRBV12-3/TRBV12-4; abundance: .; CDR3nt: TGTGCCAGCAGTTTGATACGGAATGAGCAGTTCTTC; CDR3aa: CASSLIRNEQFF
len: 14; d_gene: .; j_gene: TRBJ1-6; v_gene: TRBV7-3; abundance: .; CDR3nt: TGTGCCAGCAGCTCAGGACAGACAAATTCACCCCTCCACTTT; CDR3aa: CASSSGQTNSPLHF